Listed below are T cell receptor beta chains from one sample, sequenced in a study of siplizumab effects on memory and regulatory T cells. The assay was immunoSEQ multiplex PCR, and TCRdb's table has in-frame clones only and misses some. The sample lists tens of thousands of clones, more than 80% occurring once. Sequenced material: CD8+ T cells sorted from blood. The receptors originated from a human donor in good health. Both conserved end residues are part of each CDR3. The D gene is left open where the match is weak. The size entry is marked missing in some rows and otherwise reads once, few, many or a size class.

TGTGCCAGCAGTCCCACGGGAGGCAACAATGAGCAGTTCTTC,CASSPTGGNNEQFF,TRBV7-3,.,TRBJ2-1,TRBD2
TGCGCCAGCAGTTTAGAGGGTCTAACCGTCCAAGAGACCCAGTACTTC,CASSLEGLTVQETQYF,TRBV4-1,.,TRBJ2-5,.
TGTGCCAGCAGCGTAGAAGGGTTGGGACGCCCGCAAGAGACCCAGTACTTC,CASSVEGLGRPQETQYF,TRBV9,.,TRBJ2-5,.
TGTGCCAGCAGCATCGGACCCCATGGAAGCTACGAGCAGTACTTC,CASSIGPHGSYEQYF,TRBV11-3,once,TRBJ2-7,.
TGTGCCAGCAGCGAGGAGCCTAGCACAGATACGCAGTATTTT,CASSEEPSTDTQYF,TRBV7-9,.,TRBJ2-3,.
TGTGCCAGCAGCTTAGGGGTGCAGGGGGCCCTAAGTGAAAAACTGTTTTTT,CASSLGVQGALSEKLFF,TRBV7-2,.,TRBJ1-4,TRBD1
TGTGCCAGCAGCTTAGTTCCGGGGGCCGGTGTGACCCAGTACTTC,CASSLVPGAGVTQYF,TRBV7-9,.,TRBJ2-5,.
TGTGCCAGCAGCTTAGATGGGGGCAATGAGCAGTTCTTC,CASSLDGGNEQFF,TRBV7-9,.,TRBJ2-1,.
TGTGCCAGCAGTCCACAGAGGTCGGATGAGCAGTTCTTC,CASSPQRSDEQFF,TRBV6-6,.,TRBJ2-1,.
TGTGTCAGCAGTGGGGACATCCTGAACACTGAAGCTTTCTTT,CVSSGDILNTEAFF,TRBV27,.,TRBJ1-1,.
TGCGCCAGCAACTGGGAGGGGTATGGGGATTCACCCCTCCACTTT,CASNWEGYGDSPLHF,TRBV4-1,.,TRBJ1-6,.
TGTGCCTGGAGTGTAGGGGTCATCGAAGCTTTCTTT,CAWSVGVIEAFF,TRBV30,.,TRBJ1-1,.
TGTGCCAGCAGTGACTCTGGGGAGCTGTTTTTT,CASSDSGELFF,TRBV2,.,TRBJ2-2,.
TGCGCCAGCAGCTTGGTGACCGGGTCCGGGGGCAATGAGCAGTTCTTC,CASSLVTGSGGNEQFF,TRBV4-1,.,TRBJ2-1,.
TGTGCCAGCAGCCCTAGCGGGGGGGCTGGGGAGCAGTACTTC,CASSPSGGAGEQYF,TRBV6-5,.,TRBJ2-7,TRBD2
TGTGCCAGTAGTATCGGACAGCTCTATGGCTACACCTTC,CASSIGQLYGYTF,TRBV19,.,TRBJ1-2,.
TGTGCCAGTAGGACCGAGGCGGAAAGTGATCAGCCCCAGCATTTT,CASRTEAESDQPQHF,TRBV19,.,TRBJ1-5,.
TGTGCCAGCAGCTTACCGACAGGGGACGGCTACAATGAGCAGTTCTTC,CASSLPTGDGYNEQFF,TRBV7-8,.,TRBJ2-1,TRBD1
TGTGCCAGCAGCTTATCTTACAGCCTGTATACCGGGGCCAACGTCCTGACTTTC,CASSLSYSLYTGANVLTF,TRBV5-8,few,TRBJ2-6,.
TGTGCCAGCAGCTACGGGACGGCGGGTGAAAAACTGTTTTTT,CASSYGTAGEKLFF,TRBV7-2,.,TRBJ1-4,.
TGTGCCACCAGCGCCGGCGCCGGGGACAATGAGCAGTTCTTC,CATSAGAGDNEQFF,TRBV7-8,.,TRBJ2-1,.
TGTGCCAGCAGCTCGATAACGGCGGGTTCCAACGAGCAGTACTTC,CASSSITAGSNEQYF,TRBV7-9,once,TRBJ2-7,.
TGCAGCGTTGAGGTGGCATTTTACAATGAGCAGTTCTTC,CSVEVAFYNEQFF,TRBV29-1,.,TRBJ2-1,.
TGTGCCAGCAGCATTCTAGCGGGGGAACCAGATACGCAGTATTTT,CASSILAGEPDTQYF,TRBV7-9,.,TRBJ2-3,TRBD2
TGTGCCAGCAGCGTCTCTTCCTCTGGACAGACCTACACAGATACGCAGTATTTT,CASSVSSSGQTYTDTQYF,TRBV9,.,TRBJ2-3,.
TGTGCCAGCAGTGTACTGGGGACAGCGCTCTCGTACACCTTC,CASSVLGTALSYTF,TRBV6-1,few,TRBJ1-2,TRBD1
TGTGCCAGCAGCTCCTCGACCGATTTAGACTACGAGCAGTACTTC,CASSSSTDLDYEQYF,TRBV7-9,.,TRBJ2-7,.
TGTGCCATCAGTGAAGGGCTCTCCTACGAGCAGTACTTC,CAISEGLSYEQYF,TRBV10-3,few,TRBJ2-7,.
TGTGCCAGCAGCAGTCCCCGCAGGGACCCTGGAAACACCATATATTTT,CASSSPRRDPGNTIYF,TRBV5-8,.,TRBJ1-3,.
TGTGCCAGCAGTGACGCTAACTATGGCTACACCTTC,CASSDANYGYTF,TRBV6-4,once,TRBJ1-2,.
TGTGCCACCGGCAGAGGCCGTGGACAGAGCTATGGCTACACCTTC,CATGRGRGQSYGYTF,TRBV15,once,TRBJ1-2,.
TGCAGCGTTACCGGACAGGGGGGTGGCTACACCTTC,CSVTGQGGGYTF,TRBV29-1,.,TRBJ1-2,TRBD1
TGTGCCATCAGTGACTCCGATGGGGGGGGCGAAGAGACCCAGTACTTC,CAISDSDGGGEETQYF,TRBV10-3,.,TRBJ2-5,.
TGTGCCAGCAGTTACGTAGCGGGGGGCATAGGGGAGACCCAGTACTTC,CASSYVAGGIGETQYF,TRBV6-5,once,TRBJ2-5,TRBD2
TGTGCCAGCAGCCCGATTTGGCAGGGCCCCAGCTCTTCACCCCTCCACTTT,CASSPIWQGPSSSPLHF,TRBV25-1,medium-sized,TRBJ1-6,.
TGCGCCAGCAGCCAACTGGATCGTGCCCATGGCTACACCTTC,CASSQLDRAHGYTF,TRBV4-1,.,TRBJ1-2,.
TGTGCCAGCACCCAGAGGGACACTGAAGCTTTCTTT,CASTQRDTEAFF,TRBV5-5,.,TRBJ1-1,.
TGTGCCAGCAGCTCTAGACAGGGGCCAGGGGCCCAGTACTTC,CASSSRQGPGAQYF,TRBV27,.,TRBJ2-5,TRBD1
TGTGCCAGCGGACAAGCAGGAGAACTCACAGATACGCAGTATTTT,CASGQAGELTDTQYF,TRBV6-1,.,TRBJ2-3,.
TGTGCCAGCTGCCTGGACGGAGGCAATGAGCAGTTCTTC,CASCLDGGNEQFF,TRBV6-6,.,TRBJ2-1,.
TGCGCCAGCAGCCAAGAGTCTGGTCGGGAGAGCTCCTACGAGCAGTACTTC,CASSQESGRESSYEQYF,TRBV4-1,once,TRBJ2-7,.
TGTGCCAGCAGCTACCGGGACGCTGGAGGAAACACCATATATTTT,CASSYRDAGGNTIYF,TRBV11-3,.,TRBJ1-3,.
TGCGCCAGCAGCCAAGGGATGGGTGCCTACGAGCAGTACTTC,CASSQGMGAYEQYF,TRBV4-1,once,TRBJ2-7,.
TGTGCCAGCAGTGAGGGCGGGACCGTAATCTACGAGCAGTACTTC,CASSEGGTVIYEQYF,TRBV25-1,.,TRBJ2-7,.
TGTGCCAGCATTACTTTGGGCCTGAACACCGGGGAGCTGTTTTTT,CASITLGLNTGELFF,TRBV6-1,once,TRBJ2-2,.
TGTGCCAGCGGATACCCGGGACTAGAATACGAGCAGTACTTC,CASGYPGLEYEQYF,TRBV19,.,TRBJ2-7,TRBD2
TGTGCCAGCAGCTTGGGAATGAACACTGAAGCTTTCTTT,CASSLGMNTEAFF,TRBV5-6,.,TRBJ1-1,.
TGCGCCAGCAGGGAGGCAACAGGGGAGAAGCAGCCCCAGCATTTT,CASREATGEKQPQHF,TRBV5-1,.,TRBJ1-5,TRBD1
TGCAGCGTTGAAGGGGAGATGAACACTGAAGCTTTCTTT,CSVEGEMNTEAFF,TRBV29-1,once,TRBJ1-1,.
TGTGCCAGTTTCCCGACGGGACTAGCATCCGGGGAGCTGTTTTTT,CASFPTGLASGELFF,TRBV7-2,.,TRBJ2-2,TRBD2
TGTGCCAGCAGCTTAGTGGGAGGGGGCGATGACAATGAGCAGTTCTTC,CASSLVGGGDDNEQFF,TRBV11-3,.,TRBJ2-1,.
TGTGCCAGCAGTTTTGGCGGAGTCACAGATACGCAGTATTTT,CASSFGGVTDTQYF,TRBV28,.,TRBJ2-3,.
TGCAGCGTTGAGGTGACAGGGGGCCCGACTTCCTACGAGCAGTACTTC,CSVEVTGGPTSYEQYF,TRBV29-1,.,TRBJ2-7,TRBD1
TGTGCCAGCAGTGGACGGAGCTCCTACGAGCAGTACTTC,CASSGRSSYEQYF,TRBV27,.,TRBJ2-7,.